These T cell receptor beta chains were read from a single sample in a study of T cell responses to AZD1222 COVID-19 vaccine. This table comes from immunoSEQ multiplex PCR, and its TCRdb copy is limited to in-frame clones, with some not included. The table shows tens of thousands of clones, with around nine tenths occurring only once. Source: peripheral blood, taken 28 days after the second AZD1222 dose. The receptor source for this set is an adult who received the AZD1222 COVID-19 vaccine. Both conserved end residues are part of each CDR3.

CASSLESNQPQHF,TRBJ1-5,TRBV7-2
CASSLEDRGQFF,TRBJ2-1,TRBV5-4
CATSSGPGTKEQYF,TRBJ2-7,TRBV15
CASSIVAGFYEQYF,TRBJ2-7,TRBV19
CASRQGLRATREQYF,TRBJ2-7,TRBV3-1/TRBV3-2
CASSPIDSHTGELFF,TRBJ2-2,TRBV7-6
CASSFNSGRRNYGYTF,TRBJ1-2,TRBV28
CASSYSIDRGMYEQYF,TRBJ2-7,TRBV6-5
CAIGEQYPSGTIHF,TRBJ1-6,TRBV10-3
CASSTRTFSGNTIYF,TRBJ1-3,TRBV7-8
CATRPGTGNQPQHF,TRBJ1-5,TRBV24-1
CASSEQEGVQGYTF,TRBJ1-2,TRBV7-2
CASSRDPLYEQYF,TRBJ2-7,TRBV6-5
CASSDRDSLGNEKLFF,TRBJ1-4,TRBV28
CASRVQGDTGELFF,TRBJ2-2,TRBV5-5
CASSFNQGKDQPQHF,TRBJ1-5,TRBV7-6
CASSLETRYEQYF,TRBJ2-7,TRBV14
CASSRKTGEGGTGELFF,TRBJ2-2,TRBV5-4
CATSRTAGGPQHF,TRBJ1-5,TRBV15
CASSLRGQGPYEQYF,TRBJ2-7,TRBV7-8
CASSPPGAVNTEAFF,TRBJ1-1,TRBV18
CASIGQLSSYNEQFF,TRBJ2-1,TRBV6-5
CASSYPKDRRAYEQYF,TRBJ2-7,TRBV6-2/TRBV6-3
CASRTGEGIYEQYF,TRBJ2-7,TRBV7-9
CASSPSGVGNTYEQYF,TRBJ2-7,TRBV27
CASSAAGQETQYF,TRBJ2-5,TRBV3-1/TRBV3-2
CASSLGQGAREKLFF,TRBJ1-4,TRBV27
CASSSPGDNEQFF,TRBJ2-1,TRBV7-9
CASSLTGQGYNEQFF,TRBJ2-1,TRBV7-2
CASSKTTSGGAYEQYF,TRBJ2-7,TRBV7-2
CASRYGQDSSYEQYF,TRBJ2-7,TRBV19
CASSLSGLSNEQFF,TRBJ2-1,TRBV5-1
CASEAGLAGETGELFF,TRBJ2-2,TRBV19
CASTGAGEKLFF,TRBJ1-4,TRBV6-5
CSARTAIVNTEAFF,TRBJ1-1,TRBV29-1
CASSPYEVSNYGYTF,TRBJ1-2,TRBV9
CASSQDGANGEKLFF,TRBJ1-4,TRBV4-2
CASSSSPGGGYTF,TRBJ1-2,TRBV27
CASSLRGAITDTQYF,TRBJ2-3,TRBV27
CAWSVYAGGRNIQYF,TRBJ2-4,TRBV30
CASIQMTGYTEAFF,TRBJ1-1,TRBV7-2
CAISEGQGNYGYTF,TRBJ1-2,TRBV10-3
CASSLTYRNEQFF,TRBJ2-1,TRBV11-2
CASSQYSEAFF,TRBJ1-1,TRBV3-1/TRBV3-2
CASSYRGTGELFF,TRBJ2-2,TRBV6-2/TRBV6-3
CASSGWDSYEQYF,TRBJ2-7,TRBV2
CASSLGPPGPRETQYF,TRBJ2-5,TRBV5-6
CASSQLGGGYTF,TRBJ1-2,TRBV6-5
CASSLGQGARGYTF,TRBJ1-2,TRBV11-2
CSVGDSGNTIYF,TRBJ1-3,TRBV29-1
CATSPGQGYYEQYF,TRBJ2-7,TRBV10-3
CASSQDGAGYGGYEQYF,TRBJ2-7,TRBV4-3
CASRWGYAEAFF,TRBJ1-1,TRBV28
CASSVVVGGTRGTGELFF,TRBJ2-2,TRBV9